This T cell receptor (beta chain) comes out of a study of human T cells and chemical hapten exposure. Germline values: CDR1 SQVTM, CDR2 ANQGSEA. V shed 6 bases and J 5 bases; nucleotides not matched to a gene: 7. This CDR3 has 14 amino acids. As to time point: healthy volunteer bleed at 6 weeks. Sequencing started from total RNA isolated from unfractionated whole blood. Study findings and constraints: Unchanged with DPC sensitization were TCRs above 1 in 1000 frequency.

Comments on this clonotype: The antigen is unknown.

TCRdb reprocessed the RACE reads via MiXCR and lists one record per CDR3 protein. The table shows 55,000 to 75,000 distinct CDR3 sequences, with about 6% occurring only once. The TCR comes from a female donor in good health. Some clones in this sample may be carry-over from other donors' samples. V usage is TRBV29-1 and J usage is TRBJ2-2; 9 bases align to TRBD1. Input material: whole blood. The CDR3 loop is CSVRTGGRTGELFF. In nucleotides, the CDR3 is TGCAGCGTGCGAACAGGGGGCCGTACCGGGGAGCTGTTTTTT.